The rows below give T cell receptor beta chains drawn from one sample of a study of blood T cell repertoires in COVID-19. TCRdb's copy holds only in-frame clones and misses some; the assay was immunoSEQ multiplex PCR. The sample consists of about 220,000 clones, around 80% of them appearing once. Sequenced input: peripheral blood. These receptors were collected from a human donor in a cohort sampled during active COVID-19. Both conserved end residues are part of each CDR3. The order of the fields is J gene, clone size, CDR3 length, V gene, D gene, CDR3 protein, CDR3 DNA. The D gene is left open where the match is weak. Size is omitted from some rows. Given values are once, few, many or a class for expanded clones.

j_gene: TRBJ1-2; abundance: .; len: 10; v_gene: TRBV7-9; d_gene: .; CDR3aa: CASSPDGYTF; CDR3nt: TGTGCCAGCAGCCCGGATGGCTACACCTTC
j_gene: TRBJ2-1; abundance: .; len: 14; v_gene: TRBV19; d_gene: TRBD2; CDR3aa: CASIQTSEGGEQFF; CDR3nt: TGTGCCAGTATTCAGACTAGCGAGGGGGGTGAGCAGTTCTTC
j_gene: TRBJ1-3; abundance: .; len: 15; v_gene: TRBV7-9; d_gene: TRBD1; CDR3aa: CASRLTGDSGNTIYF; CDR3nt: TGTGCCAGCAGATTGACAGGGGACTCTGGAAACACCATATATTTT
j_gene: TRBJ2-5; abundance: few; len: 14; v_gene: TRBV18; d_gene: .; CDR3aa: CASSEGGVQETQYF; CDR3nt: TGTGCCAGCTCAGAAGGAGGGGTACAAGAGACCCAGTACTTC
j_gene: TRBJ2-2; abundance: .; len: 15; v_gene: TRBV5-1; d_gene: TRBD2; CDR3aa: CASSVIAGGTGELFF; CDR3nt: TGCGCCAGCAGCGTGATAGCGGGAGGTACCGGGGAGCTGTTTTTT
j_gene: TRBJ2-2; abundance: .; len: 15; v_gene: TRBV6-2/TRBV6-3; d_gene: .; CDR3aa: CASSYGRVNTGELFF; CDR3nt: TGTGCCAGCAGTTACGGTCGGGTAAACACCGGGGAGCTGTTTTTT
j_gene: TRBJ2-7; abundance: .; len: 18; v_gene: TRBV18; d_gene: TRBD1; CDR3aa: CASSPRNPKGRGLHEQYF; CDR3nt: TGTGCCAGCTCACCACGTAATCCTAAGGGCAGGGGGTTACACGAGCAGTACTTC
j_gene: TRBJ2-7; abundance: .; len: 14; v_gene: TRBV5-1; d_gene: .; CDR3aa: CASSFKGQTYEQYF; CDR3nt: TGCGCCAGCAGCTTCAAAGGACAGACCTACGAGCAGTACTTC
j_gene: TRBJ2-2; abundance: .; len: 18; v_gene: TRBV7-9; d_gene: TRBD1; CDR3aa: CASSTRDRGLMNTGELFF; CDR3nt: TGTGCCAGCAGCACGCGGGACAGGGGGCTCATGAACACCGGGGAGCTGTTTTTT
j_gene: TRBJ2-5; abundance: .; len: 14; v_gene: TRBV27; d_gene: TRBD2; CDR3aa: CASSQAGSWETQYF; CDR3nt: TGTGCCAGCAGTCAAGCGGGGTCGTGGGAGACCCAGTACTTC
j_gene: TRBJ1-5; abundance: .; len: 16; v_gene: TRBV28; d_gene: TRBD1; CDR3aa: CASSLIGQVTNQPQHF; CDR3nt: TGTGCCAGCAGTCTTATAGGACAGGTCACCAATCAGCCCCAGCATTTT
j_gene: TRBJ2-7; abundance: .; len: 17; v_gene: TRBV28; d_gene: TRBD1; CDR3aa: CASSFRVGQGETYEQYF; CDR3nt: TGTGCCAGCAGTTTTCGCGTGGGACAGGGGGAAACCTACGAGCAGTACTTC
j_gene: TRBJ1-1; abundance: .; len: 14; v_gene: TRBV6-2/TRBV6-3; d_gene: .; CDR3aa: CASSYFLQGTEAFF; CDR3nt: TGTGCCAGCAGTTACTTTCTTCAGGGGACTGAAGCTTTCTTT
j_gene: TRBJ2-5; abundance: .; len: 15; v_gene: TRBV3-1/TRBV3-2; d_gene: TRBD2; CDR3aa: CASSQGTISQETQYF; CDR3nt: TGTGCCAGCAGCCAGGGGACTATTTCCCAAGAGACCCAGTACTTC
j_gene: TRBJ2-5; abundance: .; len: 16; v_gene: TRBV5-3; d_gene: TRBD1; CDR3aa: CARSFCGQGYQETQYF; CDR3nt: TGTGCCAGAAGCTTTTGCGGACAGGGGTACCAAGAGACCCAGTACTTC
j_gene: TRBJ1-6; abundance: once; len: 15; v_gene: TRBV20-1; d_gene: .; CDR3aa: CSASIGDWDYSPLHF; CDR3nt: TGCAGTGCTAGTATAGGGGACTGGGATTATTCACCCCTCCACTTT
j_gene: TRBJ2-1; abundance: .; len: 16; v_gene: TRBV18; d_gene: TRBD1; CDR3aa: CASSPNGQGGGNEQFF; CDR3nt: TGTGCCAGCTCACCAAACGGACAGGGCGGCGGCAATGAGCAGTTCTTC
j_gene: TRBJ2-7; abundance: .; len: 15; v_gene: TRBV7-9; d_gene: TRBD1; CDR3aa: CASSLGQGTSYEQYF; CDR3nt: TGTGCCAGCAGTTTGGGACAGGGCACTTCCTACGAGCAGTACTTC
j_gene: TRBJ2-5; abundance: .; len: 14; v_gene: TRBV28; d_gene: TRBD2; CDR3aa: CASSGTSGEETQYF; CDR3nt: TGTGCCAGCAGCGGGACTAGCGGGGAAGAGACCCAGTACTTC
j_gene: TRBJ2-7; abundance: .; len: 14; v_gene: TRBV5-4; d_gene: .; CDR3aa: CASSSGLNSYEQYF; CDR3nt: TGTGCCAGCAGCTCGGGACTCAACTCCTACGAGCAGTACTTC
j_gene: TRBJ2-7; abundance: few; len: 16; v_gene: TRBV7-9; d_gene: TRBD1; CDR3aa: CASSSQTGLDPYEQYF; CDR3nt: TGTGCCAGCAGCTCCCAGACAGGGCTGGACCCCTACGAGCAGTACTTC
j_gene: TRBJ1-4; abundance: .; len: 14; v_gene: TRBV7-9; d_gene: TRBD1; CDR3aa: CASSGGQGAEKLFF; CDR3nt: TGTGCCAGCAGCGGGGGACAGGGGGCGGAAAAACTGTTTTTT
j_gene: TRBJ2-7; abundance: .; len: 14; v_gene: TRBV11-2; d_gene: .; CDR3aa: CASSLYSNSYEQYF; CDR3nt: TGTGCCAGCAGCCTGTACAGTAACTCCTACGAGCAGTACTTC
j_gene: TRBJ2-4; abundance: .; len: 16; v_gene: TRBV28; d_gene: .; CDR3aa: CASSLLRGEGKNIQYF; CDR3nt: TGTGCCAGCAGTTTATTGCGCGGGGAAGGCAAAAACATTCAGTACTTC
j_gene: TRBJ2-2; abundance: .; len: 16; v_gene: TRBV11-1; d_gene: .; CDR3aa: CASRVAEKRDTGELFF; CDR3nt: TGTGCCAGCAGAGTAGCGGAGAAGAGGGACACCGGGGAGCTGTTTTTT
j_gene: TRBJ2-7; abundance: .; len: 12; v_gene: TRBV13; d_gene: .; CDR3aa: CASSLDSYEQYF; CDR3nt: TGTGCCAGCAGCTTAGACAGCTACGAGCAGTACTTC
j_gene: TRBJ1-5; abundance: .; len: 13; v_gene: TRBV30; d_gene: .; CDR3aa: CAWTTSSNQPQHF; CDR3nt: TGTGCCTGGACAACGAGCAGCAATCAGCCCCAGCATTTT
j_gene: TRBJ1-3; abundance: .; len: 18; v_gene: TRBV4-3; d_gene: TRBD1; CDR3aa: CASSQDLDRRLSGNTIYF; CDR3nt: TGCGCCAGCAGCCAAGACCTGGACAGGCGACTCTCTGGAAACACCATATATTTT
j_gene: TRBJ1-1; abundance: .; len: 13; v_gene: TRBV6-5; d_gene: .; CDR3aa: CASSYRGATEAFF; CDR3nt: TGTGCCAGCAGTTACAGGGGTGCCACTGAAGCTTTCTTT
j_gene: TRBJ1-4; abundance: few; len: 14; v_gene: TRBV2; d_gene: .; CDR3aa: CASSESGAAEKLFF; CDR3nt: TGTGCCAGCAGTGAAAGTGGCGCGGCTGAAAAACTGTTTTTT
j_gene: TRBJ1-6; abundance: .; len: 15; v_gene: TRBV5-1; d_gene: .; CDR3aa: CASSLEAGYNSPLHF; CDR3nt: TGCGCCAGCAGCTTGGAGGCAGGGTATAATTCACCCCTCCACTTT
j_gene: TRBJ1-1; abundance: .; len: 13; v_gene: TRBV2; d_gene: TRBD1; CDR3aa: CASSATGGFEAFF; CDR3nt: TGTGCCAGCAGTGCGACAGGGGGCTTTGAAGCTTTCTTT
j_gene: TRBJ1-5; abundance: .; len: 15; v_gene: TRBV4-2; d_gene: TRBD1; CDR3aa: CASSPTRAGGQPQHF; CDR3nt: TGTGCCAGCAGCCCAACGAGGGCAGGGGGTCAGCCCCAGCATTTT
j_gene: TRBJ2-1; abundance: once; len: 14; v_gene: TRBV2; d_gene: TRBD2; CDR3aa: CASLGLAGAGEQFF; CDR3nt: TGTGCCAGCCTGGGACTAGCGGGAGCTGGTGAGCAGTTCTTC
j_gene: TRBJ1-2; abundance: .; len: 13; v_gene: TRBV10-3; d_gene: .; CDR3aa: CAISESVGLGYTF; CDR3nt: TGTGCCATCAGTGAGTCTGTGGGGCTGGGCTACACCTTC
j_gene: TRBJ1-5; abundance: .; len: 15; v_gene: TRBV18; d_gene: TRBD1; CDR3aa: CASSARTGGNQPQHF; CDR3nt: TGTGCCAGCTCGGCTCGGACAGGGGGGAATCAGCCCCAGCATTTT
j_gene: TRBJ2-5; abundance: .; len: 13; v_gene: TRBV9; d_gene: .; CDR3aa: CASSVGVQGTQYF; CDR3nt: TGTGCCAGCAGCGTAGGGGTCCAGGGGACCCAGTACTTC
j_gene: TRBJ2-7; abundance: few; len: 14; v_gene: TRBV4-2; d_gene: TRBD2; CDR3aa: CASSQTSGRYEQYF; CDR3nt: TGTGCCAGCAGCCAGACTAGCGGGAGATACGAGCAGTACTTC
j_gene: TRBJ2-7; abundance: .; len: 14; v_gene: TRBV4-3; d_gene: TRBD2; CDR3aa: CASSQDRGRNEQYF; CDR3nt: TGCGCCAGCAGCCAAGATCGCGGGAGGAACGAGCAGTACTTC
j_gene: TRBJ2-7; abundance: .; len: 15; v_gene: TRBV19; d_gene: TRBD1; CDR3aa: CASSISPGQAYEQYF; CDR3nt: TGTGCCAGTAGTATATCCCCGGGACAGGCCTACGAGCAGTACTTC
j_gene: TRBJ2-2; abundance: .; len: 12; v_gene: TRBV7-9; d_gene: .; CDR3aa: CASRSISGELFF; CDR3nt: TGTGCCAGCAGAAGCATTTCCGGGGAGCTGTTTTTT
j_gene: TRBJ2-3; abundance: .; len: 17; v_gene: TRBV27; d_gene: .; CDR3aa: CASSLWIASRSTDTQYF; CDR3nt: TGTGCCAGCAGTTTATGGATAGCGTCTCGGAGCACAGATACGCAGTATTTT
j_gene: TRBJ2-7; abundance: .; len: 15; v_gene: TRBV5-1; d_gene: TRBD2; CDR3aa: CASSFVAGDHYEQYF; CDR3nt: TGCGCCAGCAGCTTTGTGGCGGGAGACCACTACGAGCAGTACTTC
j_gene: TRBJ1-3; abundance: .; len: 13; v_gene: TRBV6-5; d_gene: TRBD1; CDR3aa: CASRTGSGNTIYF; CDR3nt: TGTGCCAGCAGGACAGGGTCTGGAAACACCATATATTTT
j_gene: TRBJ2-1; abundance: .; len: 16; v_gene: TRBV21-1; d_gene: .; CDR3aa: CASSKGRDSSYNEQFF; CDR3nt: TGTGCCAGCAGCAAAGGCCGGGACAGCTCCTACAATGAGCAGTTCTTC
j_gene: TRBJ2-7; abundance: once; len: 15; v_gene: TRBV5-6; d_gene: TRBD2; CDR3aa: CASSLVLAGFYEQYF; CDR3nt: TGTGCCAGCAGCTTGGTACTAGCGGGTTTCTACGAGCAGTACTTC
j_gene: TRBJ1-6; abundance: .; len: 13; v_gene: TRBV2; d_gene: TRBD1; CDR3aa: CASRGQGYSPLHF; CDR3nt: TGTGCCAGCAGGGGACAGGGGTACTCACCCCTCCACTTT
j_gene: TRBJ2-7; abundance: .; len: 14; v_gene: TRBV23-1; d_gene: TRBD1; CDR3aa: CASSQSGTVYEQYF; CDR3nt: TGCGCCAGCAGTCAATCCGGGACAGTCTACGAGCAGTACTTC
j_gene: TRBJ2-5; abundance: .; len: 16; v_gene: TRBV6-2/TRBV6-3; d_gene: TRBD2; CDR3aa: CASSQGLAGGFETQYF; CDR3nt: TGTGCCAGCAGCCAAGGACTAGCGGGAGGCTTCGAGACCCAGTACTTC
j_gene: TRBJ2-2; abundance: once; len: 15; v_gene: TRBV19; d_gene: .; CDR3aa: CASSIQGGNTGELFF; CDR3nt: TGTGCCAGTAGTATTCAGGGGGGGAACACCGGGGAGCTGTTTTTT
j_gene: TRBJ2-7; abundance: .; len: 15; v_gene: TRBV24-1; d_gene: .; CDR3aa: CATSDSKTTSSEQYF; CDR3nt: TGTGCCACCAGTGATTCGAAAACGACTAGTTCCGAGCAGTACTTC
j_gene: TRBJ1-5; abundance: .; len: 15; v_gene: TRBV7-9; d_gene: TRBD1; CDR3aa: CASSLNTGGGQPQHF; CDR3nt: TGTGCCAGCAGCTTAAATACAGGGGGAGGTCAGCCCCAGCATTTT